This record covers a single TCR beta chain. Its antigen is as yet unknown. The investigators amplified TCR beta CDR3 regions from RNA transcripts. Carried out on the TCR CDR3, a first-round RT-PCR used the HTBI primer set. Each CDR3 protein gets one entry after TCRdb re-called the multiplex PCR reads with MiXCR. Of over 650,000 distinct CDR3 sequences listed, just under 45% are singletons. This sample was taken from a study of T cells in Graves' hyperthyroidism and ophthalmopathy. General study points: Ophthalmopathy was predicted by the model a median of roughly 6.6 months ahead of onset. By a 13 V-J model, ophthalmopathy was set apart from stable hyperthyroidism. The majority of expanded thyroid clonotypes above 0.001 also appeared in blood.

Losses at the gene ends were 4 bases for V and 5 bases for J; bases not matched to a gene: 8. This CDR3 is built from 14 residues. What was sequenced was peripheral blood or thyroid tissue (not recorded which). This sequence originates from an adult man with Graves' disease, either hyperthyroidism or ophthalmopathy (not recorded which). V and J are TRBV12-3 or TRBV12-4 and TRBJ2-7; TRBD1 matches at 7 bases. The CDR3 reads CASSSDRDSNEQYF. The DNA for the CDR3 is TGTGCCAGCAGTTCGGACCGGGACAGCAACGAGCAGTACTTC.